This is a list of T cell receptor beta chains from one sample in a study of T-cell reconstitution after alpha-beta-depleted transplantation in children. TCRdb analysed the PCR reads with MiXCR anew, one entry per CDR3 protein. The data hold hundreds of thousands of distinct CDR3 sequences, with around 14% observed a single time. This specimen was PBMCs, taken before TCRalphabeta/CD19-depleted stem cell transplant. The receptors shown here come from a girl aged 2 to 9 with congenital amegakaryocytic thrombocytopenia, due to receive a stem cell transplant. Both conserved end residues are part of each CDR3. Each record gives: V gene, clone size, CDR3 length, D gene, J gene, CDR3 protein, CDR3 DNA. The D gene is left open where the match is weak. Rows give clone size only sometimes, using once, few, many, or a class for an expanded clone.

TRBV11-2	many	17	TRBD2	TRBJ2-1	CASSLDEGGREFNEQFF	TGTGCCAGCAGCTTAGATGAGGGCGGGAGGGAATTCAATGAGCAGTTCTTC
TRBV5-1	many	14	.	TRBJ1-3	CASSLDNSGNTIYF	TGCGCCAGCAGCTTGGACAACTCTGGAAACACCATATATTTT
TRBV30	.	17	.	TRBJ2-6	CAWSENGHNSGANVLTF	TGTGCCTGGAGTGAAAATGGACATAACTCTGGGGCCAACGTCCTGACTTTC
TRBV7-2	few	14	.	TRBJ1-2	CASSLDGAGNGYTF	TGTGCCAGCAGCTTAGATGGGGCAGGGAACGGCTACACCTTC
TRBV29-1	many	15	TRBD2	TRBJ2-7	CSVGAGNIPVDEQYF	TGCAGCGTTGGAGCGGGGAATATCCCCGTAGACGAGCAGTACTTC
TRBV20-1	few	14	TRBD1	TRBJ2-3	CSANRDRVTDTQYF	TGCAGTGCTAACCGGGACAGGGTCACAGATACGCAGTATTTT
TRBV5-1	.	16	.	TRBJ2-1	CASSSGARERFDEQFF	TGCGCCAGCAGCTCGGGGGCGCGGGAGAGATTTGATGAGCAGTTCTTC
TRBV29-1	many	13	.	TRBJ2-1	CSVTALPGDEQFF	TGCAGCGTTACGGCCCTTCCCGGGGATGAGCAGTTCTTC
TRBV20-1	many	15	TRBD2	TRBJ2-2	CSASKREANTGELFF	TGCAGTGCTAGCAAGCGGGAGGCGAACACCGGGGAGCTGTTTTTT
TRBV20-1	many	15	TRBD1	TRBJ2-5	CSARSRDRDQETQYF	TGCAGTGCTAGGAGCCGGGACAGGGACCAAGAGACCCAGTACTTC
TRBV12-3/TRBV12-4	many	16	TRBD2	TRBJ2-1	CASTRASLAGKSEQFF	TGTGCCAGCACCAGGGCGTCGCTAGCGGGAAAGAGTGAGCAGTTCTTC
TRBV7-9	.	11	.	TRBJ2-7	CASSLKNEQYF	TGTGCCAGCAGCTTAAAGAACGAGCAGTACTTC
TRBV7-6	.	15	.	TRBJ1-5	CASSLDGGQDQPQHF	TGTGCCAGCAGCTTAGACGGGGGCCAGGATCAGCCCCAGCATTTT
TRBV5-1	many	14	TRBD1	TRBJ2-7	CASSLPGTAYEQYF	TGTGCCAGCAGTCTCCCCGGGACAGCCTACGAGCAGTACTTC
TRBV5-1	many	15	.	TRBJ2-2	CASSLSPRNTGELFF	TGCGCCAGCAGCTTGAGTCCCCGGAACACCGGGGAGCTGTTTTTT
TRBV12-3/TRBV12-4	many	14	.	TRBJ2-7	CASRGSGLSYEQYF	TGTGCCAGCAGAGGTTCGGGACTCTCTTACGAGCAGTACTTC
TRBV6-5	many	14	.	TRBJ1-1	CASSYSVARTEAFF	TGTGCCAGCAGTTACTCTGTCGCAAGGACTGAAGCTTTCTTT
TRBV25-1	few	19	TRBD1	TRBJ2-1	CASSEVPGQGVSSYNEQFF	TGTGCCAGCAGTGAAGTACCGGGACAGGGGGTAAGCTCCTACAATGAGCAGTTCTTC
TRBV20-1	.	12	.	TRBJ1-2	CSAPRAEDGYTF	TGCAGTGCCCCAAGGGCGGAAGATGGCTACACCTTC
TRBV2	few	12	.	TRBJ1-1	CASIQGGTEAFF	TGTGCCAGCATTCAGGGTGGAACTGAAGCTTTCTTT
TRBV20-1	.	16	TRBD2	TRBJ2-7	CSARLAGGPPPYEQYF	TGCAGTGCTAGACTAGCGGGAGGGCCCCCCCCCTACGAGCAGTACTTC
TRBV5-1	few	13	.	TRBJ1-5	CASSEDSYQPQHF	TGCGCCAGCAGCGAAGACAGTTATCAGCCCCAGCATTTT
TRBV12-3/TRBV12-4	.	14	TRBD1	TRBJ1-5	CASSRGQGNQPQHF	TGTGCCAGCAGCCGAGGACAGGGGAATCAGCCCCAGCATTTT
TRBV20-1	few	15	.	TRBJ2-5	CSARDGDSPGETQYF	TGCAGTGCTAGAGACGGTGACAGCCCCGGAGAGACCCAGTACTTC
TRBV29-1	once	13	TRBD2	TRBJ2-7	CSATSAVREEQYF	TGCAGCGCGACTAGCGCGGTTCGGGAAGAGCAGTACTTC
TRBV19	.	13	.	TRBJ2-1	CASSGRGLGEQFF	TGTGCCAGTAGTGGCAGGGGCCTCGGCGAGCAGTTCTTC